This is a list of T cell receptor beta chains from one sample in a study of cytomegalovirus exposure and HLA in healthy donors. The table came from immunoSEQ multiplex PCR; TCRdb's copy has only in-frame clones and leaves some out. The sample consists of some 70,000 clones, approximately 72% of them appearing once. What was sequenced was PBMCs. These receptors all come from a woman between 25 and 40 years old in good health and CMV-seronegative. CDR3s include the opening cysteine and the closing phenylalanine or tryptophan. A D gene is named only where the DNA matches it firmly. Clone size is not always given. Where it is, it says once, few, many or a class for expanded clones.

D: TRBD2; size: few; V: TRBV7-3; J: TRBJ2-3; DNA: TGTGCCAGCAGCTTAAGGGAGCGGGGAACGCAGTATTTT; CDR3: CASSLRERGTQYF
D: .; size: few; V: TRBV5-1; J: TRBJ1-1; DNA: TGCGCCAGCAGCATGGCCCCGGGTCTTAACACTGAAGCTTTCTTT; CDR3: CASSMAPGLNTEAFF
D: TRBD1; size: .; V: TRBV10-2; J: TRBJ2-2; DNA: TGCGCCAGCAGTCCCAGGACAGGGATCACCGGGGAGCTGTTTTTT; CDR3: CASSPRTGITGELFF
D: .; size: .; V: TRBV14; J: TRBJ1-6; DNA: TGTGCCAGCAGCCCTGACATGAACTATAATTCACCCCTCCACTTT; CDR3: CASSPDMNYNSPLHF
D: TRBD1; size: .; V: TRBV28; J: TRBJ1-2; DNA: TGTGCCAGCAGAGATACAGGGGGCGGAGGTTCTGGCTACACCTTC; CDR3: CASRDTGGGGSGYTF
D: .; size: .; V: TRBV5-1; J: TRBJ1-1; DNA: TGCGCCAGCAGCTTGGCCGGGGTAGTGAACACTGAAGCTTTCTTT; CDR3: CASSLAGVVNTEAFF
D: .; size: many; V: TRBV6-1; J: TRBJ2-6; DNA: TGTGCCAGCAGTACAGGGTCCTCTGGGGCCAACGTCCTGACTTTC; CDR3: CASSTGSSGANVLTF
D: .; size: .; V: TRBV7-3; J: TRBJ1-1; DNA: TGTGCCAGCAGCTTAAGGGGGGACACTGAAGCTTTCTTT; CDR3: CASSLRGDTEAFF
D: .; size: .; V: TRBV29-1; J: TRBJ2-7; DNA: TGCAGCGTTGAAGCCCCCGGCAGGGGGGTCTACGAGCAGTACTTC; CDR3: CSVEAPGRGVYEQYF
D: TRBD2; size: .; V: TRBV5-4; J: TRBJ2-1; DNA: TGTGCCAGCAGTCCAACTAGCGGCCAAGGGAATGAGCAGTTCTTC; CDR3: CASSPTSGQGNEQFF
D: .; size: .; V: TRBV19; J: TRBJ2-5; DNA: TGTGCTACCAGGGAAGATCCCTCAGAGACCCAGTACTTC; CDR3: CATREDPSETQYF
D: .; size: once; V: TRBV9; J: TRBJ2-7; DNA: TGTGCCAGCAGCGTAGGGGCAGGACTTTCCTACGAGCAGTACTTC; CDR3: CASSVGAGLSYEQYF
D: TRBD1; size: .; V: TRBV4-1; J: TRBJ1-5; DNA: TGCGCCAGCAGCCAAGCTACAGGGGGGTATCAGCCCCAGCATTTT; CDR3: CASSQATGGYQPQHF
D: .; size: .; V: TRBV25-1; J: TRBJ1-2; DNA: TGTGCCAGCAGTGCGACAGAAACGGTGGGCTACACCTTC; CDR3: CASSATETVGYTF
D: .; size: .; V: TRBV10-3; J: TRBJ2-2; DNA: TGTGCCATCAGTGAGCCGGGCAGGGGTTCGCCCGGGGAGCTGTTTTTT; CDR3: CAISEPGRGSPGELFF
D: .; size: .; V: TRBV6-5; J: TRBJ1-1; DNA: TGTGCCAGCAGTATAAAGGGGTTGAACACTGAAGCTTTCTTT; CDR3: CASSIKGLNTEAFF
D: .; size: few; V: TRBV27; J: TRBJ1-2; DNA: TGTGCCAGCAGTTCCTTCTTCAGGGGCAATGACTATGGCTACACCTTC; CDR3: CASSSFFRGNDYGYTF
D: TRBD1; size: few; V: TRBV6-1; J: TRBJ2-5; DNA: TGTGCCAGCAGTGAACGACAGGGGGTCAATAGAGAGACCCAGTACTTC; CDR3: CASSERQGVNRETQYF
D: TRBD1; size: few; V: TRBV6-1; J: TRBJ2-3; DNA: TGTGCCAGCAGTGAACAGGGGGTCCGCACAGATACGCAGTATTTT; CDR3: CASSEQGVRTDTQYF
D: .; size: .; V: TRBV7-2; J: TRBJ1-2; DNA: TGTGCCAGCAGCTTAGTAGGCAGGGGCAACTATGGCTACACCTTC; CDR3: CASSLVGRGNYGYTF
D: .; size: once; V: TRBV30; J: TRBJ1-1; DNA: TGTGCCTGGGGCGGTAAACTCCGGGGGGCGGCGAACACTGAAGCTTTCTTT; CDR3: CAWGGKLRGAANTEAFF
D: .; size: .; V: TRBV30; J: TRBJ2-5; DNA: TGTGCCTGGAGTGTGGGGGGGCGAGAGACCCAGTACTTC; CDR3: CAWSVGGRETQYF
D: TRBD1; size: once; V: TRBV18; J: TRBJ1-1; DNA: TGTGCCAGCTCACGGCGGGACAGGAACACTGAAGCTTTCTTT; CDR3: CASSRRDRNTEAFF
D: .; size: once; V: TRBV20-1; J: TRBJ2-7; DNA: TGCAGTGCTAGTCGCTACGAGCAGTACTTC; CDR3: CSASRYEQYF
D: .; size: .; V: TRBV25-1; J: TRBJ2-7; DNA: TGTGCCAGCAGGGGGGGCGAGCAGTACTTC; CDR3: CASRGGEQYF
D: TRBD1; size: .; V: TRBV4-1; J: TRBJ1-5; DNA: TGCGCCAGCAGCCAAGTGCGGACAGGGGAGGCAAGTCAGCCCCAGCATTTT; CDR3: CASSQVRTGEASQPQHF
D: TRBD2; size: .; V: TRBV7-8; J: TRBJ2-1; DNA: TGTGCCAGCAGCTTAGTGACTAGCGGGGGGACCGAGCAGTTCTTC; CDR3: CASSLVTSGGTEQFF
D: .; size: .; V: TRBV4-1; J: TRBJ2-7; DNA: TGCGCCAGCAGCCGAACGGGGTCGCTCAACGAGCAGTACTTC; CDR3: CASSRTGSLNEQYF
D: TRBD1; size: .; V: TRBV18; J: TRBJ1-1; DNA: TGTGCCAGCTCGTCAATGCGACAGGGGGACACTGAAGCTTTCTTT; CDR3: CASSSMRQGDTEAFF
D: .; size: .; V: TRBV18; J: TRBJ1-3; DNA: TGTGCCAGCTCACCACGAAGCAACAGTGCTGGAAACACCATATATTTT; CDR3: CASSPRSNSAGNTIYF
D: .; size: .; V: TRBV11-3; J: TRBJ2-2; DNA: TGTGCCAGCAGCCTAAGAGGCGCGAACACCGGGGAGCTGTTTTTT; CDR3: CASSLRGANTGELFF
D: TRBD1; size: .; V: TRBV5-1; J: TRBJ1-1; DNA: TGCGCCAGCAGCGTGGGACAGGGTCCTGAAGCTTTCTTT; CDR3: CASSVGQGPEAFF
D: TRBD1; size: .; V: TRBV20-1; J: TRBJ1-2; DNA: TGCAGTGCCAGGGGGGATTATGGCTACACCTTC; CDR3: CSARGDYGYTF
D: TRBD1; size: .; V: TRBV4-1; J: TRBJ2-2; DNA: TGCGCCAGCAGCTCCACCCACGGGACAGGAGGACCCACCGGGGAGCTGTTTTTT; CDR3: CASSSTHGTGGPTGELFF
D: TRBD1; size: .; V: TRBV7-7; J: TRBJ2-1; DNA: TGTGCTAGCAGCATTACAGGGGGTGTATACAATGAGCAGTTCTTC; CDR3: CASSITGGVYNEQFF
D: TRBD1; size: few; V: TRBV27; J: TRBJ1-5; DNA: TGTGCCAGCAGTCCCAGGGGGCGCGGTAATCAGCCCCAGCATTTT; CDR3: CASSPRGRGNQPQHF
D: TRBD2; size: .; V: TRBV29-1; J: TRBJ2-1; DNA: TGCAGCGTTGAACCCAATCTAGCGGGGGTGAGGAATGAGCAGTTCTTC; CDR3: CSVEPNLAGVRNEQFF
D: .; size: .; V: TRBV28; J: TRBJ2-3; DNA: TGTGCCACCACGACAGGCTTAGGGTTTACGCAGTATTTT; CDR3: CATTTGLGFTQYF
D: .; size: .; V: TRBV5-1; J: TRBJ1-1; DNA: TGCGCCAGCAGCTTGGCCGGTGGGAACACTGAAGCTTTCTTT; CDR3: CASSLAGGNTEAFF
D: TRBD1; size: .; V: TRBV29-1; J: TRBJ2-4; DNA: TGCAGCGGCAGACAGGGAAACATTCAGTACTTC; CDR3: CSGRQGNIQYF
D: TRBD2; size: .; V: TRBV30; J: TRBJ2-3; DNA: TGTGCCTGGGCCATATGGACTAGCGGGGTATCAGATACGCAGTATTTT; CDR3: CAWAIWTSGVSDTQYF
D: .; size: .; V: TRBV6-5; J: TRBJ1-3; DNA: TGTGCCAGCAGTTACGAGGGTATGCACGCTGGAAACACCATATATTTT; CDR3: CASSYEGMHAGNTIYF
D: .; size: .; V: TRBV7-2; J: TRBJ1-5; DNA: TGTGCCAGCAGCTTGATGGGTGGGTATCGGGCCCAGCATTTT; CDR3: CASSLMGGYRAQHF
D: .; size: .; V: TRBV4-1; J: TRBJ2-7; DNA: TGCGCCAGCAGCCCCCCCGGTGGGGCAGAAACCACTCACCTCATTCACGAGCAGTACTTC; CDR3: CASSPPGGAETTHLIHEQYF
D: .; size: .; V: TRBV2; J: TRBJ2-6; DNA: TGTGCCAGCAGTGTTCCGGACAGTCCCATCCTACGAGGGGCCAACGTCCTGACTTTC; CDR3: CASSVPDSPILRGANVLTF
D: .; size: .; V: TRBV7-2; J: TRBJ2-7; DNA: TGTGCCAGCAGCGCTAGGACTACCTACGAGCAGTACTTC; CDR3: CASSARTTYEQYF
D: TRBD1; size: .; V: TRBV28; J: TRBJ2-3; DNA: TGTGCCAGCGAGACAGGGAACACAGATACGCAGTATTTT; CDR3: CASETGNTDTQYF
D: .; size: once; V: TRBV7-3; J: TRBJ1-2; DNA: TGTGCCAGCAGCCCGGACAATTATAACTATGGCTACACCTTC; CDR3: CASSPDNYNYGYTF
D: .; size: .; V: TRBV28; J: TRBJ2-7; DNA: TGTGCCAGCAGTCTGAGGTACGAGCAGTACTTC; CDR3: CASSLRYEQYF
D: TRBD2; size: few; V: TRBV11-2; J: TRBJ2-7; DNA: TGTGCCAGCAGGGGAGGGCGGACTCTCAGCTCCTACGAGCAGTACTTC; CDR3: CASRGGRTLSSYEQYF
D: TRBD1; size: .; V: TRBV25-1; J: TRBJ1-2; DNA: TGTGCCAGCAGTGAAAGGGGGCAGACAGCTAACTATGGCTACACCTTC; CDR3: CASSERGQTANYGYTF
D: .; size: few; V: TRBV6-1; J: TRBJ1-6; DNA: TGTGCCATCTTACCACGCCACAGATCTAATTCACCCCTCCACTTT; CDR3: CAILPRHRSNSPLHF
D: TRBD1; size: .; V: TRBV30; J: TRBJ1-5; DNA: TGTGCCTGGAGTGGACAGGGGAACAATCAGCCCCAGCATTTT; CDR3: CAWSGQGNNQPQHF
D: .; size: .; V: TRBV6-4; J: TRBJ2-2; DNA: TGTGCCAGCAGTGACTCGGGAGGCTCCGGGGAGCTGTTTTTT; CDR3: CASSDSGGSGELFF
D: TRBD2; size: .; V: TRBV28; J: TRBJ2-3; DNA: TGTGCCACGTGGGTAGCGGGCGGCACAGATACGCAGTATTTT; CDR3: CATWVAGGTDTQYF
D: .; size: .; V: TRBV9; J: TRBJ2-5; DNA: TGTGCCAGCAGCGTAGCGGGAAGACGGGAAGAGACCCAGTACTTC; CDR3: CASSVAGRREETQYF
D: TRBD1; size: few; V: TRBV28; J: TRBJ1-1; DNA: TGTGCCAGCAGGGGGGACAGCAACACTGAAGCTTTCTTT; CDR3: CASRGDSNTEAFF
D: TRBD1; size: .; V: TRBV28; J: TRBJ1-5; DNA: TGTGCCAGCAGTGGACAGGGGAGGTATCAGCCCCAGCATTTT; CDR3: CASSGQGRYQPQHF
D: .; size: .; V: TRBV7-6; J: TRBJ2-3; DNA: TGTGCCAGCAGCTCGGCAGGGGGGTACACAGATACGCAGTATTTT; CDR3: CASSSAGGYTDTQYF
D: .; size: few; V: TRBV30; J: TRBJ1-4; DNA: TGTGCCTGGGGGGACATCCCCGGGGTTAATGAAAAACTGTTTTTT; CDR3: CAWGDIPGVNEKLFF